The 9 T cell receptor beta chains given below trace back to one sample, sequenced in a study of response to subunit inactivated influenza vaccine. MiXCR, applied by TCRdb to the RT-PCR reads, yields one record per CDR3 protein. The profile shows about 650,000 distinct CDR3 sequences, approximately 14% of them singletons. Sequenced here: PBMCs from blood, sampled roughly 12 days after vaccination. The receptors shown here come from a man between 45 and 60 years old who received an inactivated influenza vaccine.

The chain is built from TRBV6-5 and TRBJ1-2; D is possibly TRBD1 (6 bases). V was pared by 4 bases and J by 2 bases, with 11 bases between. The CDR3 contains 14 residues. The V gene's germline CDR1 is MNHEY and CDR2 SVGAGI. DNA of the CDR3: TGTGCCAGCAGTTTGAACAGGGTAAACTATGGCTACACCTTC. Its translation: CASSLNRVNYGYTF.

V is TRBV6-1 and J is TRBJ2-6, with D perhaps being TRBD1 or TRBD2 (5 bases each). Looked up from germline, CDR1 is MNHNS and CDR2 is SASEGT. V gave up 3 bases and J gave up 2 bases, with 14 bases separating them. The CDR3 contains 17 residues. The chain's CDR3 is CASSERGPEAGANVLTF. DNA of the CDR3: TGTGCCAGCAGTGAGAGGGGTCCTGAGGCTGGGGCCAACGTCCTGACTTTC.

The chain employs TRBV11-1 and TRBJ2-7, with 7 bases lining up with TRBD1. The CDR3 extends over 15 amino acids. CDR1 and CDR2 from the germline V gene are SGHAT and FQDESV (reference sequence). V shed 5 bases and J 5 bases; nucleotides not matched to a gene: 12. CDR3 residues: CASSPRGGTGDEQYF. The CDR3 coding sequence is TGTGCCAGCAGCCCCCGTGGGGGAACAGGGGACGAGCAGTACTTC. Complete variable domain (other parts from reference TRBV11-1 and TRBJ2-7): EAEVAQSPRYKITEKSQAVAFWCDPISGHATLYWYRQILGQGPELLVQFQDESVVDDSQLPKDRFSAERLKGVDSTLKIQPAELGDSAMYLCASSPRGGTGDEQYFGPGTRLTVT.

The chain joins TRBV27 to TRBJ1-5; D call uncertain. This CDR3 is 13 amino acids long. The germline V gene encodes CDR1 MNHEY and CDR2 SMNVEV (reference sequence). V was shortened by 5 bases and J by 6 bases, with 11 bases between the two germline ends. This CDR3 reads CASSANWGQPQHF. As DNA, the CDR3 is TGTGCCAGCAGTGCCAATTGGGGTCAGCCCCAGCATTTT.

This chain links TRBV7-2 with TRBJ2-7; D is ambiguous. The germline V gene has CDR1 SGHTA and CDR2 FQGNSA. The CDR3 is 14 amino acids. Trimming cost V 1 base and J 2 bases, with 9 bases left between them. The CDR3 nucleotides read TGTGCCAGCAGCTTAGTTGTCTACCCCTACGAGCAGTACTTC. Amino acids: CASSLVVYPYEQYF. Full variable domain (missing parts from reference TRBV7-2 and TRBJ2-7): GAGVSQSPSNKVTEKGKDVELRCDPISGHTALYWYRQSLGQGLEFLIYFQGNSAPDKSGLPSDRFSAERTGGSVSTLTIQRTQQEDSAVYLCASSLVVYPYEQYFGPGTRLTVT.

The DNA of the CDR3 is TGCGCCAGCAGCTTGGGTCGCAGCAGGAACACTGAAGCTTTCTTT. Its protein product is CASSLGRSRNTEAFF. The gene calls are TRBV5-1 and TRBJ1-1; D ambiguous. V was pared by 0 bases and J by 1 base, with 10 bases between. The CDR3 contains 15 residues. Germline V gene lookup returns CDR1 SGHRS and CDR2 YFSETQ.

A few counts support this clonotype. V and J are TRBV20-1 and TRBJ2-5; TRBD1 matches at 7 bases. The CDR3 consists of 15 residues. CDR1 DFQATT and CDR2 SNEGSKA come from the germline V gene (reference sequence). V was pared by 6 bases and J by 0 bases, with 10 bases of the junction left unmatched. The CDR3 bases are TGCAGTGCCACCAAACAGGGGCAGTACCAAGAGACCCAGTACTTC. Translation: CSATKQGQYQETQYF.

This rearrangement joins TRBV24-1 to TRBJ2-1; D may correspond to TRBD1 or TRBD2 (6 bases each). Germline loops: CDR1 KGHDR, CDR2 SFDVKD. The CDR3 has 19 amino acids. V lost 4 bases to trimming and J lost 6 bases, with 27 bases between them. The CDR3 loop reads CATSEKLGQTGLRSNEQFF. CDR3 in DNA: TGTGCCACCAGTGAAAAATTGGGACAAACCGGACTACGCTCCAATGAGCAGTTCTTC.

The chain combines TRBV4-2 with TRBJ2-6, with a weak D call TRBD2 (5 bases). The CDR3 extends over 15 amino acids. Germline values: CDR1 LGHNA, CDR2 YNFKEQ. Deletions cut 2 bases from V and 6 bases from J, with 11 bases between. CDR3 nucleotide sequence: TGTGCCAGCAGCCAAAACAGCGGACCGGCCAACGTCCTGACTTTC. Amino acid sequence: CASSQNSGPANVLTF.